This T cell receptor (beta chain) was identified during a study of cytomegalovirus exposure and HLA in healthy donors. Donors likely had unrecorded immune exposures despite being nominally healthy when sampled. Primers for the PCR totalled 60 Vbeta and 13 Jbeta. Here immunoSEQ multiplex PCR was the method, and the copy in TCRdb shows in-frame clones only, minus some. This sample carries about 160,000 clones, about 65% of them seen once, and the ten largest clones take around 7%. Worth noting for this clone: Its antigen is undetermined.

Germline values: CDR1 SGHVS, CDR2 FQNEAQ. V lost 3 bases and J 5 bases, leaving 7 bases between the germline ends. This CDR3 region has 12 residues. Study-wide results and caveats: As a later analysis showed, several of the most significant clusters appeared to be linked to common viral pathogens. Earlier analysis yielded a pattern in which most TCR beta V segments were productive about 90% or about 30% of the time. Excluded: some indistinguishable V segments such as TRBV6-2 and TRBV6-3.

Sequences were obtained from PBMCs. This sequence joins TRBV7-8 and TRBJ1-2; D remains unclear. The receptor's source is a man between 40 and 49 years old in good health and CMV-seropositive. The CDR3 loop is CASSFASYGYTF. CDR3 bases: TGTGCCAGCAGCTTCGCTAGTTATGGCTACACCTTC.